This T cell receptor (beta chain) was identified during a study of T cells in localized non-small cell lung cancer. Study results and caveats: It remains possible that heterogeneity exists, since only one tumor region was sequenced. Appearing in adjacent lung were a median about 60 of the top 100 tumor clones. Maximal T cell clonality occurred in uninvolved adjacent lung, with tumor ranking below it.

The CDR3 has 14 residues. Per germline, CDR1 PRHDT and CDR2 FYEKMQ (reference sequence). V trimming: 2 bases; J trimming: 3 bases; junction bases outside the gene matches: 2. As regards this clone: Its specificity is not known.

Clones were sequenced by immunoSEQ multiplex PCR, and TCRdb holds only the in-frame ones, with some missing. This table has 40,000 to 50,000 clones, approximately 90% appearing once. This TCR came from a woman aged 18-55 years with stage III lung adenocarcinoma. The V and J genes are TRBV13 and TRBJ2-7; 9 bases agree with TRBD1. This specimen was peripheral blood, taken before any cancer treatment. Here the CDR3 reads CASSLRGQGYEQYF. CDR3 in DNA: TGTGCCAGCAGCTTAAGGGGACAGGGCTACGAGCAGTACTTC.